Listed here is a single TCR beta chain. Its antigen remains unidentified. The sample comes from a study of OX40 agonist ivuxolimab in advanced cancers. The overall study: Patients in dose escalation had liver, melanoma, kidney or head and neck cancers.

The assay was immunoSEQ multiplex PCR, and TCRdb's table has in-frame clones only and misses some. The data hold more than 55,000 clones, with almost 95% observed a single time. Findings of the study overall: The study observed clonal expansion of CD4+ and CD8+ blood T cells by week 6 at 0.1 to 3.0 mg/kg. More expanded clones were found, on average, in CD8+ than in CD4+ T cells. Nonresponders, in some cases, also had low normalized T-cell clonal expansion.

The CDR3 covers 14 residues. The trim removed 7 bases at V and 4 bases at J, leaving 7 bases unmatched. CDR1 SGHAT and CDR2 FQNNGV come from the germline V gene. This clonotype originated in an adult with an advanced solid tumor such as melanoma, head and neck, liver or kidney cancer. The chain carries TRBV11-2 and TRBJ2-7; 10 bases are shared with TRBD1. The specimen comprised CD4+ or CD8+ T cells sorted from blood, sampled in a trial of the OX40 agonist ivuxolimab. For the CDR3, the DNA is TGTGCCAGCAACAAAGGACAGGGGGGTTACGAGCAGTACTTC. Its translation is CASNKGQGGYEQYF.